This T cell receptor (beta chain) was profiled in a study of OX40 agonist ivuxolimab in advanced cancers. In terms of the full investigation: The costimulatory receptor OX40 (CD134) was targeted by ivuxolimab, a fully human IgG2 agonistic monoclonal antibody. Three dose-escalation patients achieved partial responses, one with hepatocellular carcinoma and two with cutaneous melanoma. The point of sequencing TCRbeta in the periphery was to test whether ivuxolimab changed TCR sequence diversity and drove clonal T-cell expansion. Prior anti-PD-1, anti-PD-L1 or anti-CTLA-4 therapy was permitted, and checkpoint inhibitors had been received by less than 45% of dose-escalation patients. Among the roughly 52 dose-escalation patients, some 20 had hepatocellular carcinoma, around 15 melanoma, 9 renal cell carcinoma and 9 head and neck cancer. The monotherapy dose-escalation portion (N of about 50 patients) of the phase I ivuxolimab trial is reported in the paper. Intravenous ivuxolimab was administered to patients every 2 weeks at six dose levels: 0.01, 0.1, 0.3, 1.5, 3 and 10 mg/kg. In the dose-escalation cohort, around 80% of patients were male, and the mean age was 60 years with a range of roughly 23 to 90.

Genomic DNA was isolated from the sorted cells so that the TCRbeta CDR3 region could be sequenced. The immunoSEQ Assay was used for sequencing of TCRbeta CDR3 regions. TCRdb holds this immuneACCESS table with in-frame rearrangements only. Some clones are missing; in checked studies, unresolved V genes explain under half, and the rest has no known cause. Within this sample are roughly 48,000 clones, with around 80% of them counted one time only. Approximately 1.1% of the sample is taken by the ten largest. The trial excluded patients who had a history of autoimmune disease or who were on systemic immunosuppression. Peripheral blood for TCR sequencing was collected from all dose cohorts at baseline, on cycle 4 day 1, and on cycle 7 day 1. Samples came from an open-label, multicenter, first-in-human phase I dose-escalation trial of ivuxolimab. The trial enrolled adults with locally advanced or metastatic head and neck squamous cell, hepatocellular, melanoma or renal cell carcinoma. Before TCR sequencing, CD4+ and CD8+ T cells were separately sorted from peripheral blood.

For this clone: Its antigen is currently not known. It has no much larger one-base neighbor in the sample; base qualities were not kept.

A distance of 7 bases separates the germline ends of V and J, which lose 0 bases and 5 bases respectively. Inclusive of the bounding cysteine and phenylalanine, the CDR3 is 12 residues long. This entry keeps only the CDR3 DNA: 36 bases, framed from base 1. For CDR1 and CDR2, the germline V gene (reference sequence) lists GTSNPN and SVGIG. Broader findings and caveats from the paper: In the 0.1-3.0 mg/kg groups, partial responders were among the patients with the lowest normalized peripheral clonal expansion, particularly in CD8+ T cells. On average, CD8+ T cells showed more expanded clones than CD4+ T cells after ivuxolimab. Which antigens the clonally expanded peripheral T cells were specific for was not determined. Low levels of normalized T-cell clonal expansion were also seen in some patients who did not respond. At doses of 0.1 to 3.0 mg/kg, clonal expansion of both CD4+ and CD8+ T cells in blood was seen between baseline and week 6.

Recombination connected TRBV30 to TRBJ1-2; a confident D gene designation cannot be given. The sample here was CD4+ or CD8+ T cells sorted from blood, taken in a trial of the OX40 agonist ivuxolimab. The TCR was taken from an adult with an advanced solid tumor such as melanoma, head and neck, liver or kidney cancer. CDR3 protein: CAWSVSGYGYTF. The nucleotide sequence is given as TGTGCCTGGAGTGTATCGGGATATGGCTACACCTTC.